The 27 T cell receptor beta chains given below trace back to one sample, sequenced in a study of vaccination and CD4 T cells after COVID-19. Sequencing of the DNA from cultured CD4+ T cells was carried out with the Oncomine TCR Beta short-read assay. TCRdb passed the PCR reads through MiXCR, listing each CDR3 protein once. The sample shows about 18,000 distinct CDR3 sequences, approximately 52% of them seen only once. These receptors' targets are unknown. Regarding treatment: 10-day PBMC culture with coronavirus spike peptide pools or control peptides (ViraFEST assay). Sequences were obtained from CD4+ T cells from blood, cultured in vitro. These receptors were collected from a human donor who had recovered from COVID-19.

The chain links TRBV5-1 to TRBJ2-7; D may be TRBD1 (6 bases). Trimming left V 4 bases short and J 3 bases short, with 17 bases between. The CDR3 sequence is 15 residues long. Germline CDR1 is SGHRS and CDR2 is YFSETQ. CDR3 sequence: CASSRAGWTVYEQYF. CDR3 DNA sequence: TGCGCCAGCAGCCGGGCGGGTTGGACAGTCTACGAGCAGTACTTC.

This clonotype was picked up a small number of times. The J gene is TRBJ1-5, the V gene TRBV6-1; D is possibly TRBD1 (5 bases). The CDR3 extends over 13 amino acids. Germline CDR1 MNHNS, CDR2 SASEGT. With 6 bases removed from V and 4 bases from J, the gap between germline ends came to 10 bases. The CDR3 region is CASRGRRNQPQHF. CDR3 DNA: TGTGCCAGCAGGGGACGGAGAAATCAGCCCCAGCATTTT.

The sample holds a few counts of this clonotype. The chain links TRBV15 to TRBJ1-1; weak D call: TRBD1 (6 bases). Germline CDR1 is LNHNV and CDR2 is YYDKDF (reference sequence). Trimming took off 2 bases at V and 3 bases at J, with 16 bases between the two ends. The CDR3 has 16 amino acids. The chain's CDR3 is CATSRHNLRTDTEAFF. The CDR3 bases are TGTGCCACCAGCAGACACAACCTCCGGACAGACACTGAAGCTTTCTTT.

The chain combines TRBV6-8 with TRBJ2-4; D is undetermined. CDR3 length: 16 amino acids. The germline gives CDR1 MNHGY, CDR2 SAAAGT. Between the trimmed V and J ends, which lost 6 bases and 1 base, there was a span of 16 bases. The CDR3 protein is CASRDTPVVAKNIQYF. The CDR3 region has the DNA TGTGCCAGCAGGGATACCCCCGTAGTGGCCAAAAACATTCAGTACTTC.

V is TRBV20-1 and J is TRBJ1-3; D is unresolved. CDR1 and CDR2 from the germline V gene are DFQATT and SNEGSKA (reference sequence). V was cut by 6 bases and J by 4 bases, with 16 bases left in between. The CDR3 totals 14 residues. The CDR3 sequence is CSASSGRAGNTIYF. The CDR3 nucleotides read TGCAGTGCGTCCTCGGGGAGGGCGGGAAACACCATATATTTT.

The J gene is TRBJ1-5, the V gene TRBV19, with D perhaps matching TRBD1 (5 bases). The length of the CDR3 is 15 residues. Germline V gene lookup returns CDR1 LNHDA and CDR2 SQIVND (reference sequence). Trimming cost V 1 base and J 7 bases, with 14 bases left between them. DNA of the CDR3: TGTGCCAGTAGTATAGGGGGGACTGGCAGCCAGCCCCAGCATTTT. Encoded protein: CASSIGGTGSQPQHF.

This clonotype was counted only a few times. V gene TRBV24-1 combines with J gene TRBJ1-2; TRBD1 matches at 7 bases. CDR1 and CDR2 (germline): KGHDR, SFDVKD. This CDR3 contains 13 residues. J gave up 8 bases and V 7 bases, and 9 bases lay outside the gene matches. The CDR3 region has the DNA TGTGCCACCAGAGGGACAGTGTCGGGCGGCTACACCTTC. This encodes CATRGTVSGGYTF.

The rearrangement uses TRBV11-2 and TRBJ1-6; a weak D match, TRBD1 (5 bases). The CDR3 contains 16 residues. The V gene's germline CDR1 is SGHAT and CDR2 FQNNGV. V gave up 0 bases and J gave up 7 bases, with 13 bases separating them. CDR3 sequence: CASSLDPTDSNSPLHF. DNA for the CDR3: TGTGCCAGCAGCTTAGATCCGACAGATTCAAATTCACCCCTCCACTTT.

This sequence joins TRBV12-3 or TRBV12-4 and TRBJ2-3, with D possibly TRBD2 on 5 matching bases. Between the trimmed V and J ends, which lost 1 base and 4 bases, there was a span of 18 bases. CDR3 length equals 17 residues. The CDR3: CASSLGLLRERSDTQYF. Here the CDR3 DNA reads TGTGCCAGCAGTTTAGGTCTATTAAGGGAGAGGTCAGATACGCAGTATTTT.

This clonotype was recorded a few times. The rearrangement joins TRBV6-2 or TRBV6-3 to TRBJ2-2; D assignment may be TRBD1 or TRBD2 (5 bases each). V lost 2 bases, J lost 0 bases, and 10 bases lay in between. Looked up from germline, CDR1 is MNHEY and CDR2 is SVGEGT. The CDR3 has 16 amino acids. The CDR3 is CASSYRGSTNTGELFF. For the CDR3, the DNA is TGTGCCAGCAGTTACCGGGGCTCCACGAACACCGGGGAGCTGTTTTTT.

V is TRBV20-1 and J is TRBJ2-7, with TRBD1 as a possible D gene (6 bases). The length of the CDR3 is 14 residues. V lost 3 bases and J 12 bases, leaving 24 bases between the germline ends. Germline assignment: CDR1 DFQATT and CDR2 SNEGSKA (reference sequence). In nucleotides, the CDR3 is TGCAGTGCTAGGGATCCTGGGGCAGGGGCGTTTTGGTACTTC. This gives the protein CSARDPGAGAFWYF.

The chain recombines TRBV4-3 with TRBJ2-2, with 9 positions matching TRBD2. CDR1 and CDR2 (germline): LGHNA, YSLEER. This CDR3 comprises 17 residues. Trimming removed 0 bases from V and 4 bases from J; junction bases left unmatched: 6. The CDR3 region is CASSQDGLAGSTGELFF. CDR3 in DNA: TGCGCCAGCAGCCAAGATGGGCTAGCGGGGAGCACCGGGGAGCTGTTTTTT.

As DNA, the CDR3 is TGCAGTGCTAGCCCCAGGGCCATCTACAATGAGCAGTTCTTC. It codes for CSASPRAIYNEQFF. The J gene is TRBJ2-1, the V gene TRBV20-1; possibly TRBD1 for D (5 bases). In germline, CDR1 is DFQATT, CDR2 SNEGSKA (reference sequence). The V gene lost 3 bases and the J gene lost 3 bases, with 12 bases spanning the gap. The CDR3 loop spans 14 amino acids.

This clonotype appeared a single time. The chain combines TRBV2 with TRBJ2-2, with D tentatively TRBD1 or TRBD2 (7 bases each). Germline CDR1 reads SNHLY; CDR2 reads FYNNEI. This CDR3 comprises 16 residues. The ends were cut back, 8 bases at V and 0 bases at J, with 16 bases in the middle. The CDR3 loop reads CASSRDSGTNTGELFF. The CDR3 bases are TGTGCCAGCTCCAGGGACAGCGGGACGAACACCGGGGAGCTGTTTTTT.

The genes are TRBV20-1 and TRBJ2-2, with 11 bases fitting TRBD2. The CDR3 extends over 15 amino acids. Germline-derived CDR1 and CDR2 are DFQATT and SNEGSKA (reference sequence). V dropped 3 bases and J dropped 4; count of bases not matched to a gene: 4. The CDR3 sequence: CSASSGRAVTGELFF. The DNA for the CDR3 is TGCAGTGCTAGTAGCGGGAGGGCCGTCACCGGGGAGCTGTTTTTT.

This clonotype was counted only a few times. This chain uses TRBV24-1 with TRBJ1-2; 8 nucleotides line up with TRBD1. The CDR3 length is 14 residues. The V gene's germline CDR1 is KGHDR and CDR2 SFDVKD. V trimming: 5 bases; J trimming: 4 bases; junction bases outside the gene matches: 5. CDR3 sequence reads: CATSAPGQAYGYTF. The DNA for the CDR3 is TGTGCCACCAGTGCCCCGGGACAGGCCTATGGCTACACCTTC.

The chain couples TRBV20-1 to TRBJ2-3; D is undetermined. With 2 bases removed from V and 3 bases from J, the gap between germline ends came to 9 bases. This CDR3 region has 13 residues. Germline CDR1 DFQATT, CDR2 SNEGSKA (reference sequence). The CDR3 here is CSARPTGTDTQYF. In DNA, the CDR3 is TGCAGTGCTAGACCTACCGGTACAGATACGCAGTATTTT.

This clonotype was recorded only once. This rearrangement joins TRBV4-1 to TRBJ2-7, with TRBD2 as a possible D gene (6 bases). This CDR3 contains 15 residues. The V and J ends lost 5 bases and 0 bases respectively, with 14 bases between them. Germline CDR1 MGHRA, CDR2 YSYEKL. The CDR3 DNA follows: TGCGCCAGCAGCTCCTCGGCGGGGAGCTCCTACGAGCAGTACTTC. Amino acid sequence: CASSSSAGSSYEQYF.

The rearrangement uses TRBV5-1 and TRBJ2-7, with a possible D match to TRBD1 (6 bases). Germline lookup yields CDR1 SGHRS and CDR2 YFSETQ. The CDR3 covers 15 residues. V lost 0 bases, J lost 3 bases, and 13 bases lay in between. The CDR3 DNA is TGCGCCAGCAGCTTGGCCGGGCAGGGGCTCTACGAGCAGTACTTC. It is translated as CASSLAGQGLYEQYF.

V and J are TRBV25-1 and TRBJ1-1; D possibly corresponds to TRBD1 (5 bases). Germline CDR1 reads MGHDK; CDR2 reads SYGVNS. V dropped 1 base and J dropped 1 base, with 10 bases sitting between them. The CDR3 extends over 15 amino acids. The CDR3 DNA is TGTGCCAGCAGTGAATCCCGGGGCTGGAACACTGAAGCTTTCTTT. Protein product: CASSESRGWNTEAFF.

The sample holds a few counts of this clonotype. This chain joins TRBV2 and TRBJ2-7, with D possibly matching TRBD1 (6 bases). Trimming removed 8 bases at V and 5 bases at J, with 16 bases between. This CDR3 spans 13 amino acids. Germline CDR1 SNHLY, CDR2 FYNNEI. The CDR3 reads CASSIQGSHEQYF. Here the CDR3 DNA reads TGTGCCAGCTCAATACAGGGTTCCCACGAGCAGTACTTC.

The rearrangement joins TRBV6-5 to TRBJ2-5; D remains unclear. V gave up 2 bases and J gave up 4 bases, with 11 bases separating them. Germline CDR1 and CDR2: MNHEY and SVGAGI. This CDR3 comprises 14 residues. CDR3 sequence reads: CASSYGVSGETQYF. DNA for the CDR3: TGTGCCAGCAGTTACGGGGTCTCAGGAGAGACCCAGTACTTC.

This clonotype has just a few counts. J is TRBJ1-2 and V is TRBV6-1; a weak D match, TRBD1 (5 bases). V lost 7 bases and J 6 bases, leaving 18 bases between the germline ends. The CDR3 has 14 amino acids. Germline V lookup: CDR1 MNHNS, CDR2 SASEGT. Here the CDR3 DNA reads TGTGCCAGCACGTCTTGGGGACCTCGGCATGGCTACACCTTC. Translation: CASTSWGPRHGYTF.

The chain combines TRBV19 with TRBJ2-5; the match to TRBD1 covers 9 bases. The V gene end was trimmed by 5 bases and the J gene end by 3 bases; junction bases not matched to a gene: 7. This CDR3 contains 15 residues. The germline V gene encodes CDR1 LNHDA and CDR2 SQIVND (reference sequence). CDR3 sequence (DNA): TGTGCCAGTAGTGGGACAGGGTTCGGGAAAGAGACCCAGTACTTC. Encoded protein: CASSGTGFGKETQYF.

Only one count was recorded for this clonotype. V is TRBV7-9 and J is TRBJ1-1; the D is unclear. The CDR3 runs to 13 residues. CDR1 and CDR2 (germline): SEHNR, FQNEAQ (reference sequence). The germline V and J ends were trimmed by 5 bases and 8 bases, with 15 bases remaining between them. CDR3 in amino acids: CASSELGYGEAFF. The CDR3, as DNA: TGTGCCAGCAGCGAATTGGGGTACGGGGAAGCTTTCTTT.

Only one count was recorded for this clonotype. CDR3 sequence: CSAGTGTSGFYEQYF. The CDR3, as DNA: TGCAGTGCTGGGACCGGGACTAGCGGGTTTTACGAGCAGTACTTC. V usage is TRBV20-1 and J usage is TRBJ2-7; 12 nucleotides match TRBD2. The CDR3 runs 15 residues. Germline V gene sequence: CDR1 DFQATT, CDR2 SNEGSKA (reference sequence). The V and J ends lost 5 bases and 4 bases, in that order; junction bases with no gene match: 9.

The CDR3 loop is CSARGLAGRHGELFF. The CDR3 DNA reads TGCAGTGCTAGAGGACTAGCGGGAAGACACGGGGAGCTGTTTTTT. The rearrangement links TRBV20-1 to TRBJ2-2; 11 nucleotides agree with TRBD2. CDR3 length: 15 residues. CDR1 is DFQATT, CDR2 SNEGSKA, per germline (reference sequence). V shed 1 base and J 7 bases; nucleotides not matched to a gene: 5.